This T cell receptor (beta chain) was found in a study of beta chain features in type 1 diabetes (dated by TCRdb to the late 2010s). About the investigation overall: Mean age, gender distribution, total cell number and subset yield were not different between patients and healthy donors. Whereas all 28 donors provided naive and central memory subsets, regulatory and stem cell-like memory subsets were isolated from just 8 patients and about 8 healthy donors. Across all samples, some 99 million sorted cells were examined, and cell number per subset correlated strongly with RNA yield. The study compared the TCRB repertoires of sorted circulating CD4+ T cell subsets in recently diagnosed type 1 diabetes patients with those in matched healthy donors. Beyond this particular receptor, the publication reports: Because cDNA was sequenced instead of genomic DNA, activated cells with high expression could be over-represented, although the groups did not differ in activation or CD3 levels. At VDJ recombination sites, patients with type 1 diabetes made fewer insertions and deleted more nucleotides, a pattern implying thymic rearrangement abnormalities. Only small numbers of individuals were included in the HLA sub-analyses, which left unresolved whether HLA type had any influence on TCRB rearrangement. In all four CD4+ subsets, TCRB CDR3 length was moderately but significantly shorter in type 1 diabetes patients. Shorter templates might have been favored by PCR, but patient and control samples were amplified and corrected together, so both groups would have been affected equally by any skew. The naive, central memory and regulatory TCRB repertoires appeared to resemble one another more closely among patients than among healthy donors.

In this sample, this clone turned up a few times. Its cognate antigen has yet to be identified. No qualities accompany the bases; no much larger clone lies one base away. Each donor gave one peripheral blood draw, approximately 100 mL on average, collected into heparinised tubes. A BD FACSAria II was used to sort naive, central memory, regulatory and stem cell-like memory CD4+ T cells with a panel that included CD45RO, CCR7, CD25, CD127, CD95 and CD27. All sorted populations exceeded 95% purity. PBMCs were separated immediately by Lymphoprep density gradient centrifugation and were stained directly, without being cultured. To minimize batch effects, samples were stained and sorted in pairs, one healthy donor with one patient per experiment. Looking up the germline V gene (reference sequence) yields CDR1 GTSNPN and CDR2 SVGIG. Its CDR3 holds 15 amino acids, cysteine through phenylalanine. CDR3 DNA is the only sequence kept; it has 45 bases, read in frame from the first base. V lost 3 bases and J lost 2 bases; the stretch between them is 14 bases long.

The entire isolated RNA was reverse transcribed using the High Capacity cDNA Reverse Transcription Kit, and thus expressed TCRB transcripts were sequenced. Naive, central memory and regulatory T cell samples underwent deep immunoSEQ sequencing, averaging roughly 3.5 million total reads per sample. Sorted cells were lysed in RLT buffer, and RNA was extracted using DNase-treated RNeasy Micro or Mini kits according to cell number. To prevent cross-contamination, each cell subset was processed individually, whereas patient and healthy donor samples were processed jointly. The immunoSEQ multiplex PCR was used to amplify TCRB sequences from cDNA, generating 87-bp fragments that spanned the CDR3 region. Amplicons were sequenced on the Illumina HiSeq platform. Regarding the original processing steps: PCR bias was computationally corrected using synthetic template baselines, reads within Hamming distance 2 were collapsed, and singletons that could not be merged were discarded. Reads were aligned against IMGT to assign V, D and J genes, CDR3 length and insertions or deletions at six rearrangement sites. Within each subset, clonotype counts were normalized to sorted cell number, and only after that were true diversity and Gini coefficients computed with the tcR R package. The overlap coefficient, calculated on TCRB nucleotide sequences, was used to quantify repertoire sharing. As a proxy for the pre-selection repertoire, out-of-frame TCRB sequences from naive cells were analyzed. TCRdb re-hosts the immuneACCESS table, in-frame sequences only. Its copies lack some clones; in the studies checked, an unresolved V gene accounts for under half of them, and the cause for the rest is not known. V, J and clone size derive from that table, while D and trimming were established from the DNA sequence. This sample holds approximately 470,000 clones; approximately 28% were observed only once. The ten most abundant clones make up roughly 0.066% of the sample.

This clonotype originated in a man aged 18 to 30 in good health. The sample consisted of naive CD4+ T cells from blood. The sample's cell subset or site label is to be understood as: true naive CD4+ T cells. Rearrangement joined TRBV30 to TRBJ2-1; no confident D gene assignment can be made. This receptor carries the CDR3 CAWSFGGSTYNEQFF. The DNA sequence reads TGTGCCTGGAGCTTCGGCGGATCTACCTACAATGAGCAGTTCTTC. The CDR3, completed at both ends by the reference TRBV30 and TRBJ2-1 genes, gives the full variable domain SQTIHQWPATLVQPVGSPLSLECTVEGTSNPNLYWYRQAAGRGLQLLFYSVGIGQISSEVPQNLSASRPQDRQFILSSKKLLLSDSGFYLCAWSFGGSTYNEQFFGPGTRLTVL.